This TCR beta chain came from a study of cytomegalovirus exposure and HLA in healthy donors. Study-level information: The 120 or so validation repertoires were reported in a later analysis to have been generated on the same platform as the 666 first-cohort repertoires.

CDR1 is SQVTM, CDR2 ANQGSEA, per germline. Between the trimmed V and J ends, which lost 3 bases and 6 bases, there was a span of 12 bases. The CDR3 contains 12 residues. Points from the study as a whole: Cytomegalovirus association was assigned to approximately 160 TCR beta chains. As was reported, the classifier diagnosed cytomegalovirus status with high specificity and sensitivity.

Produced via immunoSEQ multiplex PCR; TCRdb's table is partial and in-frame only. The sample consists of approximately 270,000 clones, around 91% of them appearing once. With regard to this clone: Its specificity is not known.

This chain links TRBV29-1 with TRBJ2-7, with a weak D call TRBD1 (6 bases). The sequenced material came from PBMCs. The TCR sequence derives from a woman under 30 in good health and CMV-seronegative. The CDR3 here is CSVEAQGLEQYF. As DNA, the CDR3 is TGCAGCGTTGAGGCACAGGGTCTCGAGCAGTACTTC.